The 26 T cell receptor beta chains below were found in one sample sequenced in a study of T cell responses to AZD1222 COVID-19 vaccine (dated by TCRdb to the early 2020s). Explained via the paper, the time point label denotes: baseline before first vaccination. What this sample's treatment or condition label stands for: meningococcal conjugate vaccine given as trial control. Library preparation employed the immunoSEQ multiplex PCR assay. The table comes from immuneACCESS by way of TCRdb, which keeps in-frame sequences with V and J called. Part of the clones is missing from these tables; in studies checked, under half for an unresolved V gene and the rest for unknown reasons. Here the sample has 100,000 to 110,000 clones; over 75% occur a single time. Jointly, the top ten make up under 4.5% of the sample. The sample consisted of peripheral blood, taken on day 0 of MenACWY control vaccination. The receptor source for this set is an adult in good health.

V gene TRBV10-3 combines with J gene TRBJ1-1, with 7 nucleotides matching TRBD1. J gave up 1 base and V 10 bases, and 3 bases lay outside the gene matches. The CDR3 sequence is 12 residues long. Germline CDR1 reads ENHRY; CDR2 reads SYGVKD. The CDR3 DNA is TGTGCCAGTCAGGGGGGGAACACTGAAGCTTTCTTT. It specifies CASQGGNTEAFF.

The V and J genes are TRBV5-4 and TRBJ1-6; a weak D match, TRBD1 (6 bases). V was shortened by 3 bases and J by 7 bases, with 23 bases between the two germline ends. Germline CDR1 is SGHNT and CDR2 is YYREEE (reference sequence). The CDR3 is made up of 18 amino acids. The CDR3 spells CASSSYVLRSQGNSPLHF. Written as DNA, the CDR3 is TGTGCCAGCAGCTCCTACGTCCTCAGGAGTCAGGGGAATTCACCCCTCCACTTT.

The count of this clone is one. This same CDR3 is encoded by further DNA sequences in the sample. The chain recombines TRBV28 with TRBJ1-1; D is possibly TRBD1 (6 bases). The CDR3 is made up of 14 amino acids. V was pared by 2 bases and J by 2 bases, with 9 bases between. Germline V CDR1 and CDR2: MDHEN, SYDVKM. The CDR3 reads CASSLQGFNTEAFF. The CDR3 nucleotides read TGTGCCAGCAGTTTACAGGGGTTCAACACTGAAGCTTTCTTT.

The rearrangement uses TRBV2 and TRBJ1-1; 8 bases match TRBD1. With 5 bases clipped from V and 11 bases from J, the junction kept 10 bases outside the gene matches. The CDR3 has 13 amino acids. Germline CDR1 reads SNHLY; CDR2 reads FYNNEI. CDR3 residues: CASSPQQTGVAFF. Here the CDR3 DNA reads TGTGCCAGCAGTCCACAGCAGACAGGGGTGGCTTTCTTT.

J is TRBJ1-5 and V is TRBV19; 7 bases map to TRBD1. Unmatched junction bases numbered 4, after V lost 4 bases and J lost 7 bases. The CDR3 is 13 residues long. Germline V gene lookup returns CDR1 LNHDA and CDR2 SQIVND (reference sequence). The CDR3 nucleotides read TGTGCCAGTAGTAGGGCAGGGGGACAGCCCCAGCATTTT. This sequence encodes CASSRAGGQPQHF.

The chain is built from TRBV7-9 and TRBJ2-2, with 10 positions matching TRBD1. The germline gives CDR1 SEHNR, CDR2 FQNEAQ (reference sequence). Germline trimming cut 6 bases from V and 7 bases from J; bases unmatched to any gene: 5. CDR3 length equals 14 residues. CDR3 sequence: CASRRDRGDGELFF. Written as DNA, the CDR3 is TGTGCCAGCAGGCGGGACAGGGGAGACGGGGAGCTGTTTTTT.

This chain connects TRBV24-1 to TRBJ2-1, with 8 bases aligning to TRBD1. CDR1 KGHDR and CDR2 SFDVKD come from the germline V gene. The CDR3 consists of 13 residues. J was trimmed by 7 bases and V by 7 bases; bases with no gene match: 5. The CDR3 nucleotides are TGTGCCACCAGGCAGGGGGCAAGGAATGAGCAGTTCTTC. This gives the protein CATRQGARNEQFF.

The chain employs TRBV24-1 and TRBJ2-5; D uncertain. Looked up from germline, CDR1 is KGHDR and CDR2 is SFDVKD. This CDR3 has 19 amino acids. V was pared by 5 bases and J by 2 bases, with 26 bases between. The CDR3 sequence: CATSASVPGPNAQQETQYF. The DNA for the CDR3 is TGTGCCACCAGTGCCTCCGTGCCAGGCCCAAATGCCCAGCAAGAGACCCAGTACTTC.

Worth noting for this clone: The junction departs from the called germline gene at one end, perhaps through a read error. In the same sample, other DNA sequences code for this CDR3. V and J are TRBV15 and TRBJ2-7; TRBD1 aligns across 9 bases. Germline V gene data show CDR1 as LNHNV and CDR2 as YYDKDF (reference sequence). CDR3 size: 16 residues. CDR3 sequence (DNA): TGCGCCACCAGCAGGTTACAGGGGGCTCGGGCGTACGAGCAGTACTTC. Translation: CATSRLQGARAYEQYF.

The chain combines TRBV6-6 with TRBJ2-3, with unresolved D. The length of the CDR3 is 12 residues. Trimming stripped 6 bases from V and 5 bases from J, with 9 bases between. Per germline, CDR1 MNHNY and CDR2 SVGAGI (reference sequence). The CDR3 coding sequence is TGTGCCAGCAGCCCGTCGGAAGATACGCAGTATTTT. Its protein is CASSPSEDTQYF.

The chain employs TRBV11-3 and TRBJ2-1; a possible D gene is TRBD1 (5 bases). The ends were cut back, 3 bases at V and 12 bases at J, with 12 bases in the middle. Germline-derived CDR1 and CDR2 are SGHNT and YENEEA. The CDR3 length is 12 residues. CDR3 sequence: CASSFGPQGQFF. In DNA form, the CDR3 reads TGTGCCAGCAGCTTCGGTCCTCAGGGGCAGTTCTTC. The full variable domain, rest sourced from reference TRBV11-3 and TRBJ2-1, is EAGVVQSPRYKIIEKKQPVAFWCNPISGHNTLYWYLQNLGQGPELLIRYENEEAVDDSQLPKDRFSAERLKGVDSTLKIQPAELGDSAVYLCASSFGPQGQFFGPGTRLTVL.

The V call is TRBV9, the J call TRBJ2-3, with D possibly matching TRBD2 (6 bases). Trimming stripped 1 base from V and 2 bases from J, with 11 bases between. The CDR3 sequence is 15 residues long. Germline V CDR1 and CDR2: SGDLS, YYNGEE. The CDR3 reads CASSVIADHTDTQYF. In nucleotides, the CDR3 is TGTGCCAGCAGCGTAATAGCGGACCACACAGATACGCAGTATTTT.

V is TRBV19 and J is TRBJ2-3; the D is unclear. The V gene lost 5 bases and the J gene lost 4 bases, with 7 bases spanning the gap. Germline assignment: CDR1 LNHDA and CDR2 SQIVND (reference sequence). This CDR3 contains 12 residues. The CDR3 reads CASSGYPDTQYF. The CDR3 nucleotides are TGTGCCAGTAGTGGGTACCCAGATACGCAGTATTTT.

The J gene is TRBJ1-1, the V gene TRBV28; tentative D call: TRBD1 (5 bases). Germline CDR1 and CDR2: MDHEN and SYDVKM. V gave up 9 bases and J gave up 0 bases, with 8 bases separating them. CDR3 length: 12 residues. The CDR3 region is CASGGVNTEAFF. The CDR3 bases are TGTGCCAGTGGGGGGGTGAACACTGAAGCTTTCTTT.

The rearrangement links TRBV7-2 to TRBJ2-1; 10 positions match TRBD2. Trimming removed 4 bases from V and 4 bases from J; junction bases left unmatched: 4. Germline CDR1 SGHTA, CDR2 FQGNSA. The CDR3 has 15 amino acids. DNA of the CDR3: TGTGCCAGCAGCTCCCAGCGGGGGGGGTACAATGAGCAGTTCTTC. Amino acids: CASSSQRGGYNEQFF. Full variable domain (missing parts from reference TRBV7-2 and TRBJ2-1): GAGVSQSPSNKVTEKGKDVELRCDPISGHTALYWYRQSLGQGLEFLIYFQGNSAPDKSGLPSDRFSAERTGGSVSTLTIQRTQQEDSAVYLCASSSQRGGYNEQFFGPGTRLTVL.

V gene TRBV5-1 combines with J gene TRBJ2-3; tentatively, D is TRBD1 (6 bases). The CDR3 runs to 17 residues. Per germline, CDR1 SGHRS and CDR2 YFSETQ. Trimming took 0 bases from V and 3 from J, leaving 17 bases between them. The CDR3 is CASSLAPGAERTDTQYF. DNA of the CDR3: TGCGCCAGCAGCTTGGCCCCAGGGGCTGAGCGAACAGATACGCAGTATTTT.

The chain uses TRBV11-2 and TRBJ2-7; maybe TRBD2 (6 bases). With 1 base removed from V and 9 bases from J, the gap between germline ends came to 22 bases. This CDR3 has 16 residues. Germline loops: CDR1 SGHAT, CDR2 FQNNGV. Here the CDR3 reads CASSLAQGGEAVGQYF. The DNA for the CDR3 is TGTGCCAGCAGCTTAGCCCAAGGCGGGGAGGCGGTTGGGCAGTACTTC.

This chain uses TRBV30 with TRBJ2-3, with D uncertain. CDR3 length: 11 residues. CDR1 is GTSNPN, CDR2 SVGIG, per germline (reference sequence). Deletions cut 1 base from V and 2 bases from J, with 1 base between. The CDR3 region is CAWSATDTQYF. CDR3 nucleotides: TGTGCCTGGAGTGCCACAGATACGCAGTATTTT.

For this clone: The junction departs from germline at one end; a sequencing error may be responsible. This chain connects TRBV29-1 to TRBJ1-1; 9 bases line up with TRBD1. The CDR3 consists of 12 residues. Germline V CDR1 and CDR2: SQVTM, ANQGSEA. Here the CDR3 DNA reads TGCAGCGTTCAAGACAGGGGGACTGAAGCTTTCTTT. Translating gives CSVQDRGTEAFF.

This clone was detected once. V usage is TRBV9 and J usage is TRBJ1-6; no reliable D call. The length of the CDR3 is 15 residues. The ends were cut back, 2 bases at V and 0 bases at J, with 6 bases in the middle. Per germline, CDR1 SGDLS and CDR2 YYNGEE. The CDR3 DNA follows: TGTGCCAGCAGCGTGTCGAGCTCCTATAATTCACCCCTCCACTTT. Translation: CASSVSSSYNSPLHF.

The CDR3 is CASSGPRDRVHEQYF. CDR3 bases: TGTGCCAGCAGCGGACCCCGGGACAGGGTCCACGAGCAGTACTTC. The V gene is TRBV7-9, the J gene TRBJ2-7; 9 positions match TRBD1. The CDR3 extends over 15 amino acids. The J segment lost 5 bases and the V segment lost 5 bases, leaving 10 bases of the junction unmatched. The V gene's germline CDR1 is SEHNR and CDR2 FQNEAQ (reference sequence).

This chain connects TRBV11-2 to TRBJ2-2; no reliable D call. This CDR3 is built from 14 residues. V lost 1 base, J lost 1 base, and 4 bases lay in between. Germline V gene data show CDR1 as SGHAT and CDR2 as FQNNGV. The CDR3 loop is CASSLGVNTGELFF. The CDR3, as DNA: TGTGCCAGCAGCTTAGGAGTGAACACCGGGGAGCTGTTTTTT.

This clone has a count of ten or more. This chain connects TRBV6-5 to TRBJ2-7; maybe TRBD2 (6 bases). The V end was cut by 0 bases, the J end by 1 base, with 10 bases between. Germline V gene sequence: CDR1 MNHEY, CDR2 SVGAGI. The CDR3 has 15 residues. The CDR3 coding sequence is TGTGCCAGCAGTTACTCATCGGAGGGGTCCTACGAGCAGTACTTC. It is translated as CASSYSSEGSYEQYF.

This chain's CDR3 is CASSTPGRNWGNQPQHF. Here the CDR3 DNA reads TGTGCCAGCAGTACTCCGGGGAGGAACTGGGGCAATCAGCCCCAGCATTTT. The V and J genes are TRBV28 and TRBJ1-5; D uncertain. CDR3 length: 17 amino acids. The V end lost 5 bases, the J end lost 2 bases, and 19 bases lay between the germline ends. The germline V gene encodes CDR1 MDHEN and CDR2 SYDVKM.

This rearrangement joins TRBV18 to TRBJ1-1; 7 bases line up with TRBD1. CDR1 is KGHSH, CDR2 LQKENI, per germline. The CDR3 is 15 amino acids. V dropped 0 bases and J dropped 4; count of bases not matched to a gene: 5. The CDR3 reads CASSPPVSGGTEAFF. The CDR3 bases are TGTGCCAGCTCACCACCGGTGTCAGGGGGCACTGAAGCTTTCTTT. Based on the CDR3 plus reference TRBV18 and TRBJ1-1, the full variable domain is NAGVMQNPRHLVRRRGQEARLRCSPMKGHSHVYWYRQLPEEGLKFMVYLQKENIIDESGMPKERFSAEFPKEGPSILRIQQVVRGDSAAYFCASSPPVSGGTEAFFGQGTRLTVV.

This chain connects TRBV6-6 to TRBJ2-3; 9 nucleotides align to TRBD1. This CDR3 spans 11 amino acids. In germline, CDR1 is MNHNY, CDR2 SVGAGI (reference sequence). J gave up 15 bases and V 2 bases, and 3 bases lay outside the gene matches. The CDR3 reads CASSYRDRVYF. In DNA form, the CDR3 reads TGTGCCAGCAGTTACCGGGACAGGGTTTATTTT.